The T cell receptor beta chain described here comes from a study of blood T cell repertoires in COVID-19 (dated by TCRdb to about 2020). In the study overall: Samples covering the acute and convalescent phases of COVID-19 were provided by collaborators in the United States, Italy and Spain. The prospective study material was composed of cDNA or gDNA derived from T cells, B-cell-depleted T cells, or PBMCs. The dataset comprised deeply sampled blood TCRbeta repertoires from subjects exposed to, actively infected with, or recovered from COVID-19. The repertoires were released in a freely available public database meant as a resource for research on the immune response to SARS-CoV-2. The samples were drawn from two sources: the first 160 participants of the ongoing ImmuneRACE study, and over 1,000 subjects contributed by 6 global collaborators. The sample metadata nearly always contained a de-identified subject ID, COVID-19 status, age in years and sex. Where HLA class I and class II types were available, the types were taken from metadata supplied by the sample provider, not from assay-based typing. Paper-wide results and their limitations: How much clinical and demographic metadata was included differed by source and by participant, and the metadata was provided uncurated.

A word on this clone: Its antigen has not been determined. No base-level quality is on record; no much larger clone is a single base apart.

CDR3 length: 15 amino acids, cysteine to phenylalanine. Just the 45-base CDR3 DNA is kept, in frame starting at base 1. V loses 8 bases at its end and J loses 5 bases; junction bases beyond the gene matches: 4. In the germline V gene, CDR1 corresponds to SGHVS and CDR2 to FQNEAQ. TCRbeta CDR3 regions were amplified from genomic DNA by means of the immunoSEQ Assay, a bias-controlled multiplex PCR. The source study handled its data this way. The number of nucleated cells in each sample was estimated by amplification of reference gene primers within the assay. To quantify the absolute abundance of each unique TCRbeta CDR3 rearrangement, sequence reads were collapsed and filtered. For each sample, productive Simpson clonality was calculated by taking the square root of Simpson's diversity index across productive rearrangements. In TCRdb, the immuneACCESS table is reduced to in-frame sequences with V and J assigned. These tables do not hold every clone; where another copy was compared, an unresolved V gene accounts for under half, and the others remain unexplained. V, J and clone size reflect that table, while D and trimming were determined from the DNA. The sample contains 300,000 to 400,000 clones, 88% of them found a single time. The ten biggest clones cover under 6% of the sample.

Participants in the prospective study were aged roughly 18 to 89 years, lived in more than 20 United States geographic areas, and enrolled through a virtual design. To assign participants to cohorts, the prospective study relied on clinical history that participants themselves reported in a screening survey and a study questionnaire. Recovered participants in ImmuneRACE Cohort 3 were defined as having two consecutive negative NP/OP PCR tests, clearance from a healthcare professional, or resolution of symptoms. In the prospective study, whole blood, serum and a nasopharyngeal or oropharyngeal swab were collected from each participant by mobile phlebotomists. Participants in the prospective study had the option to provide additional blood draws and questionnaires over a roughly 2-month period. Before DNA extraction, prospective study blood samples were shipped either frozen or at room temperature.

This receptor chain uses TRBV7-8 and TRBJ2-2, and TRBD2 aligns with 14 junction nucleotides. Source material: PBMCs or T cells enriched from blood (not recorded which). This receptor was identified in a man under 40 who had recovered from COVID-19. Here the CDR3 is given as CASRGTSGGTGELFF. The DNA is TGTGCCAGCCGTGGGACTAGCGGGGGTACCGGGGAGCTGTTTTTT. The CDR3 plus the reference TRBV7-8 and TRBJ2-2 genes for the other parts give the full variable domain: GAGVSQSPRYKVAKRGQDVALRCDPISGHVSLFWYQQALGQGPEFLTYFQNEAQLDKSGLPSDRFFAERPEGSVSTLKIQRTQQEDSAVYLCASRGTSGGTGELFFGEGSRLTVL.